This T cell receptor beta chain was obtained from a study of T cell responses to AZD1222 COVID-19 vaccine (dated by TCRdb to the early 2020s). Background on the whole study: A total of approximately 240 trial participants underwent TCR sequencing, of whom 200 to 220 had received two doses of AZD1222 and roughly 26 had received two doses of the MenACWY control vaccine. Enrollment into the trials was organized by age into subgroups of 18-55, 56-69 and 70-plus years, and those subgroups contained around 150, 28 and 57 TCR-sequenced participants, respectively. Study-level results and caveats: Reportedly, almost half of the unique spike-specific TCRs recognized epitopes lying outside the regions that are mutated in the B.1.351 and B.1.1.7 variants. The 56-69-year group was small, and its depth increase did not reach significance, likely because of low power. Most participants were white British and females outnumbered males, and the authors suggested that clonal diversity may have been underestimated. A significant rise in spike-specific TCR breadth and depth was observed after two AZD1222 doses relative to day 0 and relative to MenACWY recipients. The whole spike protein was spanned by vaccine-associated CD4 TCRs, and dominant responses were seen in regions 160-218 and 743-854. Because no day 14 peak-response samples were available, the repertoires could be characterized only after the peak T cell response. Only 5 to 7 AZD1222 recipients were SARS-CoV-2 seropositive at baseline, limiting conclusions about previously exposed vaccinees.

The germline V gene gives CDR1 as KGHSH and CDR2 as LQKENI. Including the terminal cysteine and phenylalanine, the CDR3 comprises 18 residues. Only the CDR3 region is kept as DNA, spanning 54 bases read in frame from base 1. V ends up 5 bases short and J 4 bases short, with an unmatched junction base count of 14. Regarding this clone: Its antigen remains undetermined. The input lacks base qualities; no much larger clone sits a single base away.

The CDR3 regions of human TCRbeta chains were analyzed by immunosequencing. The authors' analysis ran thus. Repertoire TCRs were checked for matches against a reference library of SARS-CoV-2-specific TCRs that had been generated using the MIRA antigen-specificity platform. Breadth meant the fraction of unique TCRs that were SARS-CoV-2-associated, whereas depth meant the fraction of total T cells that were SARS-CoV-2-associated. Using the MIRA data, each spike-specific TCR was mapped to the spike region that the TCR reacts to and placed in a CD4 or CD8 class. Log10-transformed breadth and depth values were compared by one-way ANOVA with Sidak's multiple comparisons tests. The immuneACCESS repertoire file appears here via TCRdb, limited to in-frame rearrangements. These files lack a portion of the clones; in checked studies, under half of the deficit traces to unresolved V genes, and the cause of the others is not known. The DNA was the basis for D and trimming; V, J and clone size are from that table. The sample table records around 120,000 clones; 88% of these occur just once. The leading ten clones occupy around 19% of the sample.

The sample's time point label, decoded: baseline before first vaccination. In the paper's terms, the treatment or condition label means: meningococcal conjugate vaccine given as trial control. Vaccinee samples came from UK trials COV001 and COV002, including a single-blind randomized controlled phase 2/3 trial of AZD1222 (ChAdOx1 nCoV-19) in healthy adults. For TCRbeta chain sequencing, PBMC samples from trial participants were taken at day 0 and at day 28 after the second dose. The receptor was isolated from an adult in good health. This specimen was peripheral blood, taken on day 0 of MenACWY control vaccination. This receptor chain uses TRBV18 and TRBJ2-1; the central 10 bases match TRBD2. CDR3 reads: CASSNKGGGLAAYNEQFF. The DNA is as follows: TGTGCCAGCTCAAATAAAGGCGGCGGACTAGCGGCTTACAATGAGCAGTTCTTC.